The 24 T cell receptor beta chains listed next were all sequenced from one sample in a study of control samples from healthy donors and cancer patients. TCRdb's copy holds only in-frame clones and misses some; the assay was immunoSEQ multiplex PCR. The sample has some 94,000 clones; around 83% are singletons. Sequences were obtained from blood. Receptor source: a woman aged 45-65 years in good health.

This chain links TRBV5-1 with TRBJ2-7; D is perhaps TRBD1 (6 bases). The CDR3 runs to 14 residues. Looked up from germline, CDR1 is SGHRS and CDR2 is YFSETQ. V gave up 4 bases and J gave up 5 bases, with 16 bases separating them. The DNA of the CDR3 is TGCGCCAGCAGCAGGGGGTACGAAAGGGACGAGCAGTACTTC. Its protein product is CASSRGYERDEQYF.

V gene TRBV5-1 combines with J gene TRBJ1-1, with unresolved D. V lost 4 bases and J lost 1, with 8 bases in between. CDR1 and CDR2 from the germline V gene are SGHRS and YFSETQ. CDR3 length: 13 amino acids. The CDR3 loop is CASSLQRNTEAFF. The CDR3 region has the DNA TGCGCCAGCAGCCTTCAGAGGAACACTGAAGCTTTCTTT.

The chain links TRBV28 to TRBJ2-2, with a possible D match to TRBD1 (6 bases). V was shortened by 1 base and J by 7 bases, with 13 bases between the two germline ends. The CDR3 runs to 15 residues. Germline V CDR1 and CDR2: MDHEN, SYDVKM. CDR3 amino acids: CASSLLPVRGGELFF. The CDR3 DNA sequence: TGTGCCAGCAGTTTATTACCTGTCAGGGGCGGGGAGCTGTTTTTT.

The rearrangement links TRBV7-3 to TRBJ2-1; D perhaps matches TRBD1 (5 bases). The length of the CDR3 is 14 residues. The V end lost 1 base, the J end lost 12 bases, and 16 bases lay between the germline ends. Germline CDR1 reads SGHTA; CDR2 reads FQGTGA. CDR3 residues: CASSLIASRDGQFF. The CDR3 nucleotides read TGTGCCAGCAGCTTAATTGCCAGCAGGGATGGGCAGTTCTTC. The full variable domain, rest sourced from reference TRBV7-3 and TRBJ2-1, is GAGVSQTPSNKVTEKGKYVELRCDPISGHTALYWYRQSLGQGPEFLIYFQGTGAADDSGLPNDRFFAVRPEGSVSTLKIQRTERGDSAVYLCASSLIASRDGQFFGPGTRLTVL.

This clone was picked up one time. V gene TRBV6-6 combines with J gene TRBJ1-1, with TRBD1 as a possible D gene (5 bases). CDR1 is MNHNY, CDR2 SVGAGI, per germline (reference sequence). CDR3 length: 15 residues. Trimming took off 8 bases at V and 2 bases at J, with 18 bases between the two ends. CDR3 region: CASREPGRRNTEAFF. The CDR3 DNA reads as TGTGCCAGCCGGGAACCGGGACGGCGAAACACTGAAGCTTTCTTT.

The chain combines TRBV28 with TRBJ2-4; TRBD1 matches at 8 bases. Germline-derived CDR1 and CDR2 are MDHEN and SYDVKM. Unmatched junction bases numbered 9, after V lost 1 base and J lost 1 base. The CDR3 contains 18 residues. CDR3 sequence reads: CASSLFVAGGRAKNIQYF. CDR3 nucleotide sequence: TGTGCCAGCAGTTTATTTGTCGCAGGGGGCAGGGCCAAAAACATTCAGTACTTC. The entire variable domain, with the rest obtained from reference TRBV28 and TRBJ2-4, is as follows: DVKVTQSSRYLVKRTGEKVFLECVQDMDHENMFWYRQDPGLGLRLIYFSYDVKMKEKGDIPEGYSVSREKKERFSLILESASTNQTSMYLCASSLFVAGGRAKNIQYFGAGTRLSVL.

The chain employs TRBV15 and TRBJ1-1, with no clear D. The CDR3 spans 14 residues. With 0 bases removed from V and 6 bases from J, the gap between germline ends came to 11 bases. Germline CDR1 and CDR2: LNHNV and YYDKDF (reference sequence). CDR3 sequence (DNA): TGTGCCACCAGCAGAGAAGTGAGTTATTCTGAAGCTTTCTTT. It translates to CATSREVSYSEAFF.

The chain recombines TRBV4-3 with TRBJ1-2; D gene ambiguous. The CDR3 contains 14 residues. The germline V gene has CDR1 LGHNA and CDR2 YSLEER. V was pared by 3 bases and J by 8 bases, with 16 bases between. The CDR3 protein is CASSHPERVGGYTF. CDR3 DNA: TGCGCCAGCAGCCATCCGGAAAGGGTGGGCGGCTACACCTTC.

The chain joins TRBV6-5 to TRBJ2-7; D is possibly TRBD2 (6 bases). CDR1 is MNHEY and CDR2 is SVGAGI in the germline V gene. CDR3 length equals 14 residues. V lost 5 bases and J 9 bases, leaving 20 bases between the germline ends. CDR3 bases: TGTGCCAGCAGTCACCCCGGGAGTCTGGGATGGCAGTACTTC. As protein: CASSHPGSLGWQYF.

The CDR3 reads CASSLNLGLAGPGELFF. CDR3 DNA: TGTGCCAGCAGCTTAAATTTAGGCCTAGCGGGGCCCGGGGAGCTGTTTTTT. The chain uses TRBV7-3 and TRBJ2-2, with 9 bases fitting TRBD2. Losses at the gene ends were 1 base for V and 6 bases for J; bases not matched to a gene: 9. CDR3 length equals 17 residues. Germline CDR1 and CDR2: SGHTA and FQGTGA.

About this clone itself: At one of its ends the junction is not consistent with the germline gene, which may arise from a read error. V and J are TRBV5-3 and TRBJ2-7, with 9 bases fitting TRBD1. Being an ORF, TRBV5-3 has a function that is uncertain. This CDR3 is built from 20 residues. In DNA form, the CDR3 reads TGTGCCAGAAGTCCAGCCTCCGGACAGGGGTCGGACATAGGCCCGTACGGGCAGTACTTC. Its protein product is CARSPASGQGSDIGPYGQYF.

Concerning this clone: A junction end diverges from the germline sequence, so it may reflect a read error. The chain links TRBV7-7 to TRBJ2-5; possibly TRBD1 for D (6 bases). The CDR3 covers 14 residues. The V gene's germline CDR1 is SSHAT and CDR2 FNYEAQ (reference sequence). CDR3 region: CASSLANRDGTQYF. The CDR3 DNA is TGTGCTAGCAGCTTAGCCAACAGGGACGGGACCCAGTACTTC.

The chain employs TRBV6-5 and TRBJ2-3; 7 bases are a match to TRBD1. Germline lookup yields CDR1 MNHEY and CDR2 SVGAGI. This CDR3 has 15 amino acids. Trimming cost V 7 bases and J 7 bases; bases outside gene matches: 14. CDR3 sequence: CASTLGGDPTYTQYF. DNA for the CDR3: TGTGCCAGCACTCTAGGGGGCGACCCGACTTATACGCAGTATTTT.

The CDR3 reads CASSLSSGELYEQYF. Written as DNA, the CDR3 is TGTGCCAGCAGCTTAAGCAGCGGCGAGCTCTACGAGCAGTACTTC. V and J are TRBV7-2 and TRBJ2-7, with D possibly being TRBD2 (5 bases). Trimming cost V 2 bases and J 3 bases, with 14 bases left between them. This CDR3 has 15 residues. Germline lookup yields CDR1 SGHTA and CDR2 FQGNSA.

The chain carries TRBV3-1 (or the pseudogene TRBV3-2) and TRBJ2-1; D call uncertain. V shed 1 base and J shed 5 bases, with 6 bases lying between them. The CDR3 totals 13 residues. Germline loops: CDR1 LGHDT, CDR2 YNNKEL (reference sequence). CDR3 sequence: CASSQGGHNEQFF. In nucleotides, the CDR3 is TGTGCCAGCAGCCAAGGAGGCCACAATGAGCAGTTCTTC.

CDR3 sequence (DNA): TGTGCCAGCAGCTTAGTTGGGGGAGGTGCATTATACGAGCAGTACTTC. Its protein product is CASSLVGGGALYEQYF. The chain recombines TRBV7-2 with TRBJ2-7, with D possibly TRBD2 on 6 matching bases. This CDR3 is 16 amino acids long. The germline V and J ends were trimmed by 1 base and 4 bases, with 17 bases remaining between them. CDR1 is SGHTA and CDR2 is FQGNSA in the germline V gene.

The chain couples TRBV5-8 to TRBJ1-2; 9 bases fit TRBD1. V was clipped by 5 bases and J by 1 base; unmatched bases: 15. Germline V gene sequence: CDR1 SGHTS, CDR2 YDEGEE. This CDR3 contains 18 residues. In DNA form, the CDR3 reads TGTGCCAGCAGTTCGAGCCGGGGACAGGGCCGATATAACTATGGCTACACCTTC. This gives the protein CASSSSRGQGRYNYGYTF.

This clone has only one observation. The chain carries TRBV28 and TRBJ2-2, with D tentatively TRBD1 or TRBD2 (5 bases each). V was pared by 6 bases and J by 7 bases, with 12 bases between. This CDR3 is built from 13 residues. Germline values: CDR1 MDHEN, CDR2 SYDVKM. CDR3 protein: CASSPQGVGELFF. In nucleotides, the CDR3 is TGTGCCAGCAGCCCTCAGGGAGTCGGGGAGCTGTTTTTT.

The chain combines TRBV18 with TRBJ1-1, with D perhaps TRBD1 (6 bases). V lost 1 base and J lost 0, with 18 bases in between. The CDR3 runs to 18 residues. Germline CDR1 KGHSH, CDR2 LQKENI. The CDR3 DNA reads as TGTGCCAGCTCACCACAATATATAACAGGGAGGATGAACACTGAAGCTTTCTTT. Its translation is CASSPQYITGRMNTEAFF.

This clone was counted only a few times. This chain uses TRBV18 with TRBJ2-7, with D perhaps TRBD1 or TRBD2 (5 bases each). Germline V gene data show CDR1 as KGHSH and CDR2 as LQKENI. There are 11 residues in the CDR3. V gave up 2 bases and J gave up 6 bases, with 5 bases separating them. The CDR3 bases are TGTGCCAGCTCACCAGGGGGCGAGCAGTACTTC. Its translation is CASSPGGEQYF.

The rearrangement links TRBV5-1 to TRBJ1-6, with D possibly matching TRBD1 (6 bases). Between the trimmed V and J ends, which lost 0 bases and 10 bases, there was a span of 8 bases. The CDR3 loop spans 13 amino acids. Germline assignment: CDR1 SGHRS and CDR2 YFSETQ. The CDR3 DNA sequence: TGCGCCAGCAGCTTGGAGGGGGACTCACCCCTCCACTTT. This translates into CASSLEGDSPLHF.

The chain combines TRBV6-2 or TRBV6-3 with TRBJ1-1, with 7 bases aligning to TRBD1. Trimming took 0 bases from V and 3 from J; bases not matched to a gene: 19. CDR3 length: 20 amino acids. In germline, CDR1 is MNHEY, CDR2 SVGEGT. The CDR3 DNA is TGTGCCAGCAGTTACTCCACAGTGCTGCTTACGACAGGGTGGGACACTGAAGCTTTCTTT. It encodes CASSYSTVLLTTGWDTEAFF.

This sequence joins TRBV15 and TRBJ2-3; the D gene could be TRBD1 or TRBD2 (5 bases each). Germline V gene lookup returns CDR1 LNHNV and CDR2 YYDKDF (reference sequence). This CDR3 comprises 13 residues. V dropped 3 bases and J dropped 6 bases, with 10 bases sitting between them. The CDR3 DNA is TGTGCCACCAGCAGGGGGCCGGGGGATACGCAGTATTTT. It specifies CATSRGPGDTQYF.

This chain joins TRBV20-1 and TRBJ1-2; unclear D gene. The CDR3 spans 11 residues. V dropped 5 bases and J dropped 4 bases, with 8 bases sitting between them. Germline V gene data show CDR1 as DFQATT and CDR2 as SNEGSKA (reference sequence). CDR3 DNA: TGCAGTGCTGTGGCAGCCTATGGCTACACCTTC. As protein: CSAVAAYGYTF.